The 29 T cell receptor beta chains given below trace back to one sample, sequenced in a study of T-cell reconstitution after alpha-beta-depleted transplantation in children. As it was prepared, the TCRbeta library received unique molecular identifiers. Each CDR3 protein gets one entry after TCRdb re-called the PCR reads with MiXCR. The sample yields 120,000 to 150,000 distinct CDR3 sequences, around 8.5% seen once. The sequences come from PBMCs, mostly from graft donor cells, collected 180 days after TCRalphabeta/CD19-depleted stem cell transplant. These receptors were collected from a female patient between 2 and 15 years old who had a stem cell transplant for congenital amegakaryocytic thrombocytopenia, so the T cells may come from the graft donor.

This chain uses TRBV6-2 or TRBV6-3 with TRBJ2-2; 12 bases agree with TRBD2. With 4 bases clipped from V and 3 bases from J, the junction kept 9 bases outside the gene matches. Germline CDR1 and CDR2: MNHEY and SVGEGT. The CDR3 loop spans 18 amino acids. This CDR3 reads CASSFGLAGSLDTGELFF. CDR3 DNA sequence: TGTGCCAGCAGTTTCGGACTAGCGGGAAGCTTGGACACCGGGGAGCTGTTTTTT.

In nucleotides, the CDR3 is TGTGCCAGCAGTTACCTTAGTGCGACAGGAGTCAATCAGCCCCAGCATTTT. Its protein is CASSYLSATGVNQPQHF. The chain employs TRBV6-5 and TRBJ1-5; maybe TRBD1 (6 bases). The germline V and J ends were trimmed by 2 bases and 3 bases, with 17 bases remaining between them. The CDR3 covers 17 residues. Per the germline V gene, CDR1 is MNHEY and CDR2 is SVGAGI.

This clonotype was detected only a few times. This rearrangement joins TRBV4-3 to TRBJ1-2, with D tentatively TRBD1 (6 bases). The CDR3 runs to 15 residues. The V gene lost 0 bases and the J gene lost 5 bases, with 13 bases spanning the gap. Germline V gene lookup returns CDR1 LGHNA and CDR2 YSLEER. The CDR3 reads CASSQERQAFYGYTF. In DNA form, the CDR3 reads TGCGCCAGCAGCCAAGAACGACAGGCCTTTTATGGCTACACCTTC.

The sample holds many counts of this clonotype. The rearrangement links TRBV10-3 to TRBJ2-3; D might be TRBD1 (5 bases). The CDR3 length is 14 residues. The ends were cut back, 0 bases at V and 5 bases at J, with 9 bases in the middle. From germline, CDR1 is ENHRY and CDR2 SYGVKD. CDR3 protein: CAISESSRVDTQYF. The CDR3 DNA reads TGTGCCATCAGTGAGTCGAGCAGGGTAGATACGCAGTATTTT.

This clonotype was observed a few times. The CDR3 sequence: CASSLGSTQVGWETQYF. CDR3 DNA sequence: TGCGCCAGCAGCTTGGGAAGCACCCAAGTCGGTTGGGAGACCCAGTACTTC. The rearrangement links TRBV5-1 to TRBJ2-5; D remains ambiguous. Trimming cost V 0 bases and J 5 bases, with 20 bases left between them. The CDR3 covers 17 residues. CDR1 and CDR2 (germline): SGHRS, YFSETQ.

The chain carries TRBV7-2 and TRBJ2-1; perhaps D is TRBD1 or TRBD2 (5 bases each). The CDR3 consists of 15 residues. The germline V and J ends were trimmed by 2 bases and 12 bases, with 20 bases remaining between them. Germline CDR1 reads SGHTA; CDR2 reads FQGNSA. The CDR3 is CASSLSYGADTGQFF. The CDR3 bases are TGTGCCAGCAGCTTAAGTTACGGGGCCGACACAGGGCAGTTCTTC.

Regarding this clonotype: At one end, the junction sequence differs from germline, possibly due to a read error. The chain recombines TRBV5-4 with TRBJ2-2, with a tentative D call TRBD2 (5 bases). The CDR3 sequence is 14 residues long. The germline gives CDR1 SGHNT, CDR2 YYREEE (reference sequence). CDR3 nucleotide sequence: TGTGCCATGGGCGGAGGACTCGTCTCCGGGGAGCTGCTTTTT. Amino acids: CAMGGGLVSGELLF.

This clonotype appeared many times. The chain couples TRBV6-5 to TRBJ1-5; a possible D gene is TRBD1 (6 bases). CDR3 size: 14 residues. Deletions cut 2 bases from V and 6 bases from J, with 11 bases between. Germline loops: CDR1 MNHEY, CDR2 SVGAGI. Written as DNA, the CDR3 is TGTGCCAGCAGTTACAACAGGGTCGGTCAGCCCCAGCATTTT. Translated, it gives CASSYNRVGQPQHF.

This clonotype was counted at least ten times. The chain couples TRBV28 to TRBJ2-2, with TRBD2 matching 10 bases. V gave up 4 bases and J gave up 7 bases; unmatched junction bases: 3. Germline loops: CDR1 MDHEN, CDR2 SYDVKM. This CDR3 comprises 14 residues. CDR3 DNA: TGTGCCAGCAGTTATCGACTAGCGGGCGGGGAGCTGTTTTTT. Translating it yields CASSYRLAGGELFF.

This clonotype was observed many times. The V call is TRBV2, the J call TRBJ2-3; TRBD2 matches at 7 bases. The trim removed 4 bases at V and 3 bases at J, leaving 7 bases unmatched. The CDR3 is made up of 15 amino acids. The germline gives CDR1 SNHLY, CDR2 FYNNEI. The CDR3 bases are TGTGCCAGCAGTGCAGCGGGGCCGGGGACAGATACGCAGTATTTT. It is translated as CASSAAGPGTDTQYF.

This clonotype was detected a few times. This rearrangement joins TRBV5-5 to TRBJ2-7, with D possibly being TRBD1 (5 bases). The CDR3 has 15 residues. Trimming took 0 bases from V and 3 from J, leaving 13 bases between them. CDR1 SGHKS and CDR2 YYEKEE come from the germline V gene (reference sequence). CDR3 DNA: TGTGCCAGCAGCTTGGCCCATCGACAGATCTACGAGCAGTACTTC. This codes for CASSLAHRQIYEQYF.

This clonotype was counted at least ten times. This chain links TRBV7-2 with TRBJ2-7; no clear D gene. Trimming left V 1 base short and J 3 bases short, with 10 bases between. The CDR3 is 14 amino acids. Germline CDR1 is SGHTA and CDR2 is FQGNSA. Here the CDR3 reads CASSLVATHYEQYF. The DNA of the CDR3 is TGTGCCAGCAGCTTAGTTGCTACACACTACGAGCAGTACTTC.

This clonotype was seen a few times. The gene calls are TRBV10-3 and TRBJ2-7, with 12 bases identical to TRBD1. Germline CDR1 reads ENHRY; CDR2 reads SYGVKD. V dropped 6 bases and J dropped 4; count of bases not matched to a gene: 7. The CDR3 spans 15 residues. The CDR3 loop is CAIRGTGGDGYEQYF. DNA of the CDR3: TGTGCCATCAGGGGGACAGGGGGCGACGGGTACGAGCAGTACTTC.

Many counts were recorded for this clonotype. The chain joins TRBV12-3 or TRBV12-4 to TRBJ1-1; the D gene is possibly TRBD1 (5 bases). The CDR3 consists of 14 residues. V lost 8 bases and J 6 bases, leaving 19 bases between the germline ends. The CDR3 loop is CASGIGTPGPEAFF. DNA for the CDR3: TGTGCCAGCGGAATAGGGACTCCCGGGCCTGAAGCTTTCTTT.

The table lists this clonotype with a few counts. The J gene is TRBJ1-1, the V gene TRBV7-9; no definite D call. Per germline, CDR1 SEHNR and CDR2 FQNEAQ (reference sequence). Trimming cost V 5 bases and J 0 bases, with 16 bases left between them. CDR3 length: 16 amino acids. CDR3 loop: CASSPPREILNTEAFF. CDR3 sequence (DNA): TGTGCCAGCAGCCCCCCTAGGGAGATACTGAACACTGAAGCTTTCTTT.

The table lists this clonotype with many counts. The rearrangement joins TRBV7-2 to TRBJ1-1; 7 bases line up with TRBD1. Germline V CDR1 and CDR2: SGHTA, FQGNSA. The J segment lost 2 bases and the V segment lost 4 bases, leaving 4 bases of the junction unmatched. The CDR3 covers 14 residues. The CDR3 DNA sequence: TGTGCCAGCAGCTCAAGGGGGCCCAACACTGAAGCTTTCTTT. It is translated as CASSSRGPNTEAFF.

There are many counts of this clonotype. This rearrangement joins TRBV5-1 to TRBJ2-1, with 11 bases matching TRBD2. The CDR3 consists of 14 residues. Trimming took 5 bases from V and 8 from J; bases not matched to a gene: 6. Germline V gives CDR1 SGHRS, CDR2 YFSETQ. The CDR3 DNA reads TGCGCCAGCAGACGGACTAGCGGGTTGGATGAGCAGTTCTTC. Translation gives CASRRTSGLDEQFF.

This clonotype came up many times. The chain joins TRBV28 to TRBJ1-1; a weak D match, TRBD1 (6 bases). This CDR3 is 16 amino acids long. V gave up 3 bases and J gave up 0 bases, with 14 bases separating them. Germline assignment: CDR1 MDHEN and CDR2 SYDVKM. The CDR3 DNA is TGTGCCAGCAGTTTCCCCTATAGGACAGTGAACACTGAAGCTTTCTTT. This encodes CASSFPYRTVNTEAFF.

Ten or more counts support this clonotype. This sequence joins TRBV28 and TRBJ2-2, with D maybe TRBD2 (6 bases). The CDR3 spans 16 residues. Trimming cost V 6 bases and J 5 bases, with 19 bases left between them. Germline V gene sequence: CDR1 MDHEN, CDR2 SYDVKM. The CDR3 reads CASSPHGAGKTGELFF. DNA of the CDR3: TGTGCCAGCAGCCCACATGGGGCGGGGAAAACCGGGGAGCTGTTTTTT.

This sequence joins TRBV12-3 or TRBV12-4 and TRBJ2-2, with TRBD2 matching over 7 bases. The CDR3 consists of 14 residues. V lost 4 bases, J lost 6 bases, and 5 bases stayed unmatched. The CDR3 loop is CASSWRGTAGELFF. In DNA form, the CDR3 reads TGTGCCAGCAGTTGGCGGGGGACTGCCGGGGAGCTGTTTTTT.

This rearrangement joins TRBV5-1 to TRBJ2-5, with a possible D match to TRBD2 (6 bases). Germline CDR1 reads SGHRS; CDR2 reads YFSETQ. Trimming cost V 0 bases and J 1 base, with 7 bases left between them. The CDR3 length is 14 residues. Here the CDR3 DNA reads TGCGCCAGCAGCTTGGGGACTACCCAAGAGACCCAGTACTTC. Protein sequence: CASSLGTTQETQYF.

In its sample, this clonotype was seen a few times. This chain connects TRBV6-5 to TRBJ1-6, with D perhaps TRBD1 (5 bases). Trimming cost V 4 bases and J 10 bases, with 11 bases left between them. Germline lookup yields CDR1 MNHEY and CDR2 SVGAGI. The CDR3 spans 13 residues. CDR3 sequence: CASSLTDTSPLHF. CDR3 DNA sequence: TGTGCCAGCAGTTTGACGGACACGTCACCCCTCCACTTT.

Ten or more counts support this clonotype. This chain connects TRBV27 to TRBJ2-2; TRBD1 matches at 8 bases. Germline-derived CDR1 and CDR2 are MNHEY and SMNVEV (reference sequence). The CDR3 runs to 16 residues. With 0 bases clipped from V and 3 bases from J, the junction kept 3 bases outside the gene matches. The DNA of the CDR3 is TGTGCCAGCAGTTTATCGGACAGGGCGTACACCGGGGAGCTGTTTTTT. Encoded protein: CASSLSDRAYTGELFF.

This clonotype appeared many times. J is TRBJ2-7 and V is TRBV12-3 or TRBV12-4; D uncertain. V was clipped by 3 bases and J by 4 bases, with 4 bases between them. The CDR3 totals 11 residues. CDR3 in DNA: TGTGCCAGCAGTTTTAGTTACGAGCAGTACTTC. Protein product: CASSFSYEQYF.

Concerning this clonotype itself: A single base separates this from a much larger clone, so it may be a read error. The CDR3 nucleotides are TGTGCCAGCAGCTTCCCCGGGGTTGTTGATGAGCAGTTCTTC. Protein: CASSFPGVVDEQFF. The chain couples TRBV7-9 to TRBJ2-1, with a possible D match to TRBD2 (5 bases). CDR1 SEHNR and CDR2 FQNEAQ come from the germline V gene (reference sequence). This CDR3 has 14 amino acids. V was clipped by 3 bases and J by 8 bases, with 14 bases between them.

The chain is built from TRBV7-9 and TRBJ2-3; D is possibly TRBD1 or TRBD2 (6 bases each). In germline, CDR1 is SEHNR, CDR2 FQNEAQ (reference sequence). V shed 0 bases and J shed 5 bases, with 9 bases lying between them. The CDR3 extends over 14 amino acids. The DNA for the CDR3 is TGTGCCAGCAGCTTAGCAGAGGGGGGAGATACGCAGTATTTT. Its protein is CASSLAEGGDTQYF.

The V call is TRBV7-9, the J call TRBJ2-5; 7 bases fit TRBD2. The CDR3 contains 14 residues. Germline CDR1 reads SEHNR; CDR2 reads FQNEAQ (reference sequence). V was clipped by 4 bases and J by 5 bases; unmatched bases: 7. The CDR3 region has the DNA TGTGCCAGCAGCTCCGGACTAGTCGCTGAGACCCAGTACTTC. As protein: CASSSGLVAETQYF.

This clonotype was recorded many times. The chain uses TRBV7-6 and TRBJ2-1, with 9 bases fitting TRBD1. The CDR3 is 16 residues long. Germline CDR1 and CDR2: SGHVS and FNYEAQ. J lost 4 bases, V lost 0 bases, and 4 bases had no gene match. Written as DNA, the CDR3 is TGTGCCAGCAGCTTAGCAACAGGGGGCTGGTACAATGAGCAGTTCTTC. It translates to CASSLATGGWYNEQFF.

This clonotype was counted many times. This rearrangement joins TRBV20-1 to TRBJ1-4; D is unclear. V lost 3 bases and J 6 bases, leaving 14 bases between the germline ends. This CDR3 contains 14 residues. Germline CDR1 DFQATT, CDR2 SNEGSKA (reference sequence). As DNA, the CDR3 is TGCAGTGCTAGGGTCGGTAGCGGGGATGAAAAACTGTTTTTT. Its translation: CSARVGSGDEKLFF.